This T cell receptor (beta chain) was recovered during a study of tumor-infiltrating lymphocytes in primary liver carcinoma. About this clonotype: Antigen unknown.

Deletions cut 2 bases from V and 6 bases from J, with 16 bases between. This CDR3 spans 15 amino acids. Germline values: CDR1 MNHEY, CDR2 SVGAGI. Unsorted bulk tissue, about 19-32 mg of it, served as the source for co-extraction of RNA and DNA. There were five separate regions sampled from each tumor. Study-wide results and limits: Relative to tumor region pairs, the tumor-adjacent and tumor-blood pairs showed overlap that was lower. Relative to blood, tumors carried a significantly larger fraction of the repertoire in their top 250 clones (p = 0.039).

A primer matching the constant region was used to make TCR beta cDNA from approximately 500 ng of total RNA. ARM-PCR, slightly modified, supplied the TCR beta libraries through three nested multiplex PCR rounds. Use of TRBV1-TRBV30 forward primers with a C-beta reverse primer characterized the first two PCR rounds, which lasted about 11 cycles each. TCRdb ran MiXCR on the multiplex PCR reads and lists one entry per CDR3 protein. This table has roughly 78,000 distinct CDR3 sequences, 70% to 80% appearing once. The material sequenced was liver tumor tissue from sampling region 4. The subset here: tumor region T4, right-lateral pole. The sequence came from a woman aged 60-70 years with primary liver carcinoma and hepatitis B virus infection. This chain joins TRBV6-5 and TRBJ1-1; D is possibly TRBD1 (6 bases). The CDR3 region is CASSYGGALNAEAFF. The CDR3 DNA reads TGTGCCAGCAGTTACGGGGGGGCACTGAATGCTGAAGCTTTCTTT.